The rows below give T cell receptor beta chains drawn from one sample of a study of cytomegalovirus exposure and HLA in healthy donors. TCRdb's table, derived via immunoSEQ multiplex PCR, lists solely in-frame clones and lacks some. The sample has 95,000 to 110,000 clones, 75% to 80% seen once. Sample: PBMCs. The receptor set was obtained from a man in his 60s in good health and CMV-seropositive. CDR3s include the opening cysteine and the closing phenylalanine or tryptophan. D genes are given only for firm matches. The size field is filled for only some rows; it gives once, few, many or a size class.

d_call	j_call	v_call	clone_size	cdr3_nt	cdr3_aa
.	TRBJ2-5	TRBV7-2	.	TGTGCCAGCAGCCGCGGTGGCGGGGTCGAGACCCAGTACTTC	CASSRGGGVETQYF
.	TRBJ1-6	TRBV10-1	.	TGCGCCAGCAGTGGGACAGCTAATTCACCCCTCCACTTT	CASSGTANSPLHF
TRBD1	TRBJ1-5	TRBV27	.	TGTGCCAGCAGCCCCGGGACAGCCGGTAGCAATCAGCCCCAGCATTTT	CASSPGTAGSNQPQHF
.	TRBJ1-2	TRBV7-9	.	TGTGCCAGCAGCTTACTAGGGGTAGTCTACACCTTC	CASSLLGVVYTF
TRBD1	TRBJ1-3	TRBV5-6	.	TGTGCCAGCAGACCGAGGACAGGGTACGGAAACACCATATATTTT	CASRPRTGYGNTIYF
.	TRBJ1-4	TRBV2	.	TGTGCCAGCAGTGACCCCTTGGAAGCGGGTATTTTT	CASSDPLEAGIF
TRBD1	TRBJ1-5	TRBV27	.	TGTGCCAGCCGCTCGGACAGGTATAGCAATCAGCCCCAGCATTTT	CASRSDRYSNQPQHF
.	TRBJ2-5	TRBV5-1	.	TGCGCCAGCAGCCCGCGGCAGGGCGAAGAGACCCAGTACTTC	CASSPRQGEETQYF
.	TRBJ2-7	TRBV5-6	.	TGTGCCAGCAGCTCCACAGATTCCTACTACGAGCAGTACTTC	CASSSTDSYYEQYF
.	TRBJ1-2	TRBV28	.	TGTGCCAGCTTAGGGGTTAACTATGGCTACACCTTC	CASLGVNYGYTF
.	TRBJ1-6	TRBV2	.	TGTGCCAGCAGTAACCGGGACACCAATAATTCACCCCTCCACTTT	CASSNRDTNNSPLHF
.	TRBJ2-5	TRBV7-2	.	TGTGCCAGCACCTTAGACAGGCAAGAGACCCAGTACTTC	CASTLDRQETQYF
.	TRBJ1-3	TRBV5-4	.	TGTGCCAGCAGCTTGGAGTCCAGCGCTGGAAACACCATATATTTT	CASSLESSAGNTIYF
.	TRBJ1-1	TRBV6-4	.	TGTGCCAGCAGAGATACAGGGAAGAACACTGAAGCTTTCTTT	CASRDTGKNTEAFF
.	TRBJ1-1	TRBV27	.	TGTGCCAGCAGCACTGTCGACAGGCGCTCTGAAGCTTTCTTT	CASSTVDRRSEAFF
.	TRBJ2-2	TRBV13	few	TGTGCCAGCAGCCTTGAGGGCGGACACACCGGGGAGCTGTTTTTT	CASSLEGGHTGELFF
TRBD1	TRBJ1-5	TRBV6-5	.	TGTGCCAGCAGTTGGACAGGGACGAGTCAGCCCCAGCATTTT	CASSWTGTSQPQHF
TRBD1	TRBJ1-5	TRBV7-6	few	TGTGCCAGCAGCTTAACGGGACAGGGGGCCAAGGTGGGCAATCAGCCCCAGCATTTT	CASSLTGQGAKVGNQPQHF
.	TRBJ1-4	TRBV28	.	TGTGCCAGCAGTTTAGGGGGGACGGGGATTGAAAAACTGTTTTTT	CASSLGGTGIEKLFF
.	TRBJ2-7	TRBV5-4	few	TGTGCCAGCAGCTTCGGGGACTCCTACGAGCAGTACTTC	CASSFGDSYEQYF
.	TRBJ1-3	TRBV7-8	.	TGTGCCAGCAGTCCCGCCGGGGGGGCAGGAAACACCATATATTTT	CASSPAGGAGNTIYF
TRBD1	TRBJ2-7	TRBV4-1	.	TGCGCCAGCAGCCAAGAGACAGGGGCCAACTACGAGCAGTACTTC	CASSQETGANYEQYF
TRBD1	TRBJ1-1	TRBV28	.	TGTGCCAGCAGTTTGACAGGGGGCCCCCCCGAAGCTTTCTTT	CASSLTGGPPEAFF
TRBD2	TRBJ2-3	TRBV27	.	TGTGCCAGCACCCTAGTAGCGGGGATGGCAGATACGCAGTATTTT	CASTLVAGMADTQYF
.	TRBJ2-7	TRBV27	few	TGTGCCAGCAGCTTTTCGGTTTTTCGGGGGGCATACGAGCAGTACTTC	CASSFSVFRGAYEQYF
TRBD1	TRBJ2-7	TRBV16	.	TGTGCCAGCAGCCGATCTCTCGAGGGACAGGGGACCTACGAGCAGTACTTC	CASSRSLEGQGTYEQYF
.	TRBJ1-1	TRBV19	.	TGTGCCAGTGGACAGTACACTGAAGCTTTCTTT	CASGQYTEAFF
.	TRBJ1-6	TRBV2	.	TGTGCCAGCCATATGCTAGTGGAGCAGAACAATAATTCCCCCCTCCACTTT	CASHMLVEQNNNSPLHF
.	TRBJ2-5	TRBV5-6	.	TGTGCCAGCAGCTCCCTGGGGAGCCCCTGGTACTTC	CASSSLGSPWYF
TRBD1	TRBJ2-3	TRBV11-3	.	TGTGCCAGCAGCATACAGGGGGCGCATACGCAGTATTTT	CASSIQGAHTQYF
.	TRBJ1-6	TRBV6-6	few	TGTGCCAGCATAAGGGAGGGGAATTCACCCCTCCACTTT	CASIREGNSPLHF
TRBD1	TRBJ1-1	TRBV30	many	TGTGCCTGGGGGGGACAGGGGGCTTTCTTT	CAWGGQGAFF
.	TRBJ1-2	TRBV4-2	.	TGTGCCAGCAGCCAAGATGTAGGGGGTTATGGCTACACCTTC	CASSQDVGGYGYTF
TRBD2	TRBJ2-1	TRBV7-9	.	TGTGCCAGCAGCACCCCGGGAGGGGCGGGTGAGCAGTTCTTC	CASSTPGGAGEQFF
TRBD1	TRBJ1-2	TRBV19	.	TGTGCCAGTAGTACTGCCAAACAGGGGGCTGGGTACACCTTC	CASSTAKQGAGYTF
.	TRBJ2-3	TRBV5-1	.	TGCGCCAGCAGCTTGGCCCCCGAGGGTTTCACAGATACGCAGTATTTT	CASSLAPEGFTDTQYF
TRBD2	TRBJ2-5	TRBV29-1	.	TGCAGCGTTGTACTAGCGGGGGGGCGAGAGACCCAGTACTTC	CSVVLAGGRETQYF